These T cell receptor beta chains were read from a single sample in a study of Ad26.COV2.S vaccination and SARS-CoV-2 variants. TCRdb keeps only in-frame clones here, not all; method: immunoSEQ multiplex PCR. The table has over 400,000 clones, less than 95% seen once. The sequences come from peripheral blood, collected in a trial of Ad26.COV2.S vaccine versus placebo. These receptors all come from a person aged 18-65 years who received the Ad26.COV2.S COVID-19 vaccine or a placebo. Both conserved end residues are trimmed from each CDR3. Each record gives: V gene, CDR3 protein.

TRBV9	ASSVGLAETNEQF
TRBV20-1	SASGSSGSSYNEQF
TRBV10-3	AISPGLAGETQY
TRBV5-1	ASSLELLRTIPF
TRBV5-5	ASSSRISGEQY
TRBV20-1	SASHRGVTINQPQH
TRBV9	ASSVAGLLKETQY
TRBV10-3	AISGMSSGDNEQF
TRBV6-2/TRBV6-3	ASSYREGRVQY
TRBV5-4	ASSLPRVQETQY
TRBV27	ASSFFSSTTQY
TRBV19	ASHLNQGGYT
TRBV9	ASSVAREGTGELF
TRBV24-1	ATSDPGQGQNTGELF
TRBV9	ASSTTLRGGYNEQF
TRBV7-2	ASSLVVGPDSPLH
TRBV19	ASSFRQAETQY
TRBV10-3	AISATGGNQPQH
TRBV29-1	SVGHLLEQY
TRBV5-6	ASSYGGRGNTEAF
TRBV19	ASSTSTATYEQY
TRBV2	ASIRDRDYEQY
TRBV24-1	ATSDLFGGALTNTGELF
TRBV28	ASSPWTPSNQPQH
TRBV19	ASTLGEVGDRNSGANVLT
TRBV12-5	ASGLQRGANTGELF
TRBV9	ASSVAAGSHTDTQY
TRBV29-1	SAQGPGELF
TRBV7-8	ASSLGPLGVRDEQF
TRBV6-1	ASSEWRGLVAF
TRBV7-8	ASSNFDGNQPQH
TRBV15	AIESDRVNTGELF
TRBV6-4	ASSDTSGATDTQY
TRBV6-4	ASSGLAGGGSNEQF
TRBV7-9	ASSLALSPSTDTQY
TRBV21-1	ASSKATSGRDTTQTDCTDTQY
TRBV28	ASSFPGLSIGSTDTQY
TRBV19	ASKGGYSNQPQH
TRBV9	ASSVAGIYNEQF
TRBV2	ASSEELGSYEQY
TRBV11-3	ASSLSSWGTGANVLT
TRBV28	ASSEQGRPQH
TRBV28	ASRSTNEKLF
TRBV2	ASRMGTGSATQY
TRBV6-6	ASSPAFQETQY
TRBV6-5	ASSYSPGQHQETQY
TRBV27	ASSLRPYYEQY
TRBV4-3	ASSQVRTRALNSPLH
TRBV19	ASRSDLGGVPGELF
TRBV28	ASGSGYGYT
TRBV4-3	ASSQRTGSYEQY
TRBV9	ASSVQGGSGNTIY
TRBV5-1	ASSLWGAPTEAF
TRBV7-3	ASSPNPPGTISDTQY
TRBV18	ASSPGKGLQETQY
TRBV18	ASSPISGTVNTEAF
TRBV14	ASSPSGVADRSYEQY
TRBV7-2	ASSFSGTSGRYEQY